This record concerns one TCR beta chain sequence. Its antigen remains unknown. These data originate in a study of monozygotic twins with inflammatory bowel disease. This CDR3 spans 15 amino acids. Germline assignment: CDR1 SGHRS and CDR2 YFSETQ. Findings and caveats of the study: IBD patients shared fewer clonotypes with others than healthy twins, especially with disease activity. Heterogeneous immunosuppressive treatment regimens may have introduced variability into patient repertoires.

TCRdb reprocessed the 5' RACE reads, keeping one entry per CDR3 protein, no DNA. The sample's table shows about 300,000 distinct CDR3 sequences. The sequence came from a human donor with ulcerative colitis or Crohn's disease, or a healthy co-twin of an affected twin (not recorded which). The J gene is TRBJ2-5, the V gene TRBV5-1; lacking DNA, the TRBD1 call made by TCRdb goes unchecked. Sample: blood. The CDR3 sequence is CASSLETGGRETQYF.